The sequence of this T cell receptor (beta chain) was determined in a study of cytomegalovirus exposure and HLA in healthy donors. Amplification used 60 Vbeta primers and 13 Jbeta primers. Clones were read by immunoSEQ multiplex PCR, and TCRdb kept only the in-frame ones, dropping some. This table holds approximately 200,000 clones, 75% to 85% found once. Germline V gene sequence: CDR1 ENHRY, CDR2 SYGVKD. The CDR3 is 13 amino acids. Trimming took off 11 bases at V and 0 bases at J, with 13 bases between the two ends. Likely unrecorded immune exposures existed in these nominally healthy donors. Source material: PBMCs. The chain uses TRBV10-3 and TRBJ1-1; D unclear. The receptor comes from a girl aged 10-17 years in good health and CMV-seropositive. CDR3 amino acids: CASYNSMNTEAFF. DNA of the CDR3: TGTGCCTCTTACAATTCGATGAACACTGAAGCTTTCTTT.